One T cell receptor beta chain is described in this entry. Additional DNA sequences in this sample encode the identical CDR3. The repertoire was sequenced with immunoSEQ multiplex PCR; TCRdb's copy has only in-frame clones and lacks some. The sample includes approximately 600,000 clones, approximately 95% seen only once; the top ten take over 0.09%. Germline CDR1 MDHEN, CDR2 SYDVKM. The length of the CDR3 is 13 residues. V was clipped by 2 bases and J by 4 bases, with 9 bases between them. The data derive from a study of shared clonotypes between healthy human individuals. Naive CD8 cells lacked CD45RO, underwent positive selection for CCR7 and left out terminally differentiated effector memory CD45RA+ cells. Healthy and HIV-negative, the adult donors had no recent acute infections or vaccinations.

The receptor's source is a woman aged 30 to 39 in good health. Sequencing was done on a sample of naive CD8+ T cells sorted from blood. The chain uses TRBV28 and TRBJ2-7; tentatively, D is TRBD1 or TRBD2 (6 bases each). The CDR3 spells CASSLVGGYEQYF. As DNA, the CDR3 is TGTGCCAGCAGTTTAGTAGGGGGGTACGAGCAGTACTTC.